This entry lists 30 T cell receptor beta chains sequenced from one sample in a study of blood T cell repertoires in COVID-19. The protocol was immunoSEQ multiplex PCR, while the TCRdb copy is restricted to in-frame clones and leaves out a portion. This sample yields hundreds of thousands of clones, of which 88% are seen a single time; 2.5% to 3% belongs to the top ten. Sequenced sample: PBMCs or T cells enriched from blood (not recorded which). Every receptor here comes from a woman in her forties or fifties who had recovered from COVID-19.

The chain has TRBV6-6 and TRBJ1-1, with a possible D match to TRBD1 (6 bases). This CDR3 has 14 amino acids. Germline V CDR1 and CDR2: MNHNY, SVGAGI (reference sequence). Trimming shortened V by 6 bases and J by 4 bases, and 15 bases separated the two germline ends. CDR3 in DNA: TGTGCCAGCAGCATACAGGGTAGTACCACTGAAGCTTTCTTT. Its protein is CASSIQGSTTEAFF.

The rearrangement links TRBV28 to TRBJ2-1; the match to TRBD1 covers 7 bases. The V gene end was trimmed by 3 bases and the J gene end by 9 bases; junction bases not matched to a gene: 14. This CDR3 has 16 amino acids. Germline values: CDR1 MDHEN, CDR2 SYDVKM. CDR3 sequence: CASSFYGRGSSIEQFF. CDR3 in DNA: TGTGCCAGCAGTTTTTACGGCAGGGGGTCATCAATTGAGCAGTTCTTC.

This chain uses TRBV28 with TRBJ1-4; tentatively, D is TRBD1 (5 bases). Trimming pared 6 bases from V and 2 bases from J, leaving 13 bases between. The CDR3 has 15 amino acids. Germline V gives CDR1 MDHEN, CDR2 SYDVKM. The CDR3 region is CASSSGRGTNEKLFF. The CDR3 bases are TGTGCCAGCAGCAGCGGACGGGGGACTAATGAAAAACTGTTTTTT.

The chain is built from TRBV15 and TRBJ2-1; D is perhaps TRBD2 (7 bases). CDR1 is LNHNV, CDR2 YYDKDF, per germline (reference sequence). Trimming removed 5 bases at V and 6 bases at J, with 23 bases between. This CDR3 is 17 amino acids long. The DNA of the CDR3 is TGTGCCACCAGCGGTCGGACAGCGGGGATGGTAGCCAATGAGCAGTTCTTC. This gives the protein CATSGRTAGMVANEQFF.

The rearrangement joins TRBV14 to TRBJ2-3, with 9 nucleotides matching TRBD1. The CDR3 sequence is 15 residues long. Germline V gene data show CDR1 as SGHDN and CDR2 as FVKESK. V lost 4 bases, J lost 2 bases, and 4 bases stayed unmatched. CDR3 in DNA: TGTGCCAGCAGCCTTTGGACAGGGGCCACAGATACGCAGTATTTT. Translated: CASSLWTGATDTQYF. Based on the CDR3 plus reference TRBV14 and TRBJ2-3, the full variable domain is EAGVTQFPSHSVIEKGQTVTLRCDPISGHDNLYWYRRVMGKEIKFLLHFVKESKQDESGMPNNRFLAERTGGTYSTLKVQPAELEDSGVYFCASSLWTGATDTQYFGPGTRLTVL.

The rearrangement joins TRBV30 to TRBJ1-1; maybe TRBD1 (5 bases). The CDR3 runs to 15 residues. Trimming removed 8 bases from V and 0 bases from J, with 19 bases in between. The germline gives CDR1 GTSNPN, CDR2 SVGIG (reference sequence). CDR3 coding DNA: TGTGCCGGCTCCCACCGACAGATACTGAACACTGAAGCTTTCTTT. Translating gives CAGSHRQILNTEAFF. Complete variable domain (other parts from reference TRBV30 and TRBJ1-1): SQTIHQWPATLVQPVGSPLSLECTVEGTSNPNLYWYRQAAGRGLQLLFYSVGIGQISSEVPQNLSASRPQDRQFILSSKKLLLSDSGFYLCAGSHRQILNTEAFFGQGTRLTVV.

The genes are TRBV2 and TRBJ1-4; D unclear. Germline-derived CDR1 and CDR2 are SNHLY and FYNNEI. Trimming cost V 6 bases and J 0 bases, with 8 bases left between them. The CDR3 extends over 14 amino acids. DNA of the CDR3: TGTGCCAGCAGAGAGACACCAACTAATGAAAAACTGTTTTTT. Its protein is CASRETPTNEKLFF.

The chain joins TRBV24-1 to TRBJ2-3; 9 bases agree with TRBD2. The CDR3 has 20 residues. V lost 7 bases and J lost 3; bases outside the gene matches: 22. Germline V gives CDR1 KGHDR, CDR2 SFDVKD. The CDR3 DNA follows: TGTGCCACCAGCCCCGGGGCGGCGGGAGGGGATATTGTTCGGACAGATACGCAGTATTTT. This sequence encodes CATSPGAAGGDIVRTDTQYF.

V usage is TRBV14 and J usage is TRBJ2-3; perhaps TRBD2 as D (6 bases). Germline values: CDR1 SGHDN, CDR2 FVKESK. The CDR3 is 20 amino acids. Trimming cost V 3 bases and J 9 bases, with 34 bases left between them. The CDR3 DNA follows: TGTGCCAGCAGCCATCCCCAGCGGAGCGGGCCTTTACGGGGATTCGGCACGCAGTATTTT. Translated, it gives CASSHPQRSGPLRGFGTQYF.

This chain joins TRBV7-9 and TRBJ2-7; 9 nucleotides match TRBD2. V dropped 0 bases and J dropped 3; count of bases not matched to a gene: 9. The V gene's germline CDR1 is SEHNR and CDR2 FQNEAQ (reference sequence). This CDR3 is 17 amino acids long. The CDR3 coding sequence is TGTGCCAGCAGCTTAGCGTCATATGCGGGAGGGTTCTACGAGCAGTACTTC. Its translation: CASSLASYAGGFYEQYF.

This sequence joins TRBV5-4 and TRBJ1-3; D gene unclear. Germline V CDR1 and CDR2: SGHNT, YYREEE (reference sequence). Between the trimmed V and J ends, which lost 3 bases and 8 bases, there was a span of 18 bases. The CDR3 consists of 15 residues. The CDR3 coding sequence is TGTGCCAGCAGCTACCCCGGGCGAGGGTCGGACACCATATATTTT. Translation gives CASSYPGRGSDTIYF.

The chain employs TRBV6-5 and TRBJ1-5, with unresolved D. Germline V CDR1 and CDR2: MNHEY, SVGAGI. V gave up 6 bases and J gave up 5 bases, with 11 bases separating them. This CDR3 contains 13 residues. CDR3 coding DNA: TGTGCCAGCAGGCCTGAGAGGTATCAGCCCCAGCATTTT. Protein product: CASRPERYQPQHF.

The chain recombines TRBV28 with TRBJ1-2, with 8 bases identical to TRBD1. The CDR3 totals 15 residues. Trimming cost V 3 bases and J 4 bases; bases outside gene matches: 7. Germline V gene lookup returns CDR1 MDHEN and CDR2 SYDVKM. The CDR3 DNA sequence: TGTGCCAGCAGTTTCTCAGGGGGCATTATCTATGGCTACACCTTC. Translated, it gives CASSFSGGIIYGYTF.

The chain carries TRBV5-1 and TRBJ1-1, with D unclear. The CDR3 runs to 12 residues. Trimming took off 4 bases at V and 7 bases at J, with 11 bases between the two ends. Germline lookup yields CDR1 SGHRS and CDR2 YFSETQ. CDR3: CASSPQADEAFF. In DNA, the CDR3 is TGCGCCAGCAGCCCGCAGGCTGATGAAGCTTTCTTT. Full variable domain (rest looked up from reference TRBV5-1 and TRBJ1-1): KAGVTQTPRYLIKTRGQQVTLSCSPISGHRSVSWYQQTPGQGLQFLFEYFSETQRNKGNFPGRFSGRQFSNSRSEMNVSTLELGDSALYLCASSPQADEAFFGQGTRLTVV.

The chain uses TRBV28 and TRBJ1-6, with 8 bases identical to TRBD1. This CDR3 contains 15 residues. Trimming removed 5 bases from V and 7 bases from J; junction bases left unmatched: 7. The V gene's germline CDR1 is MDHEN and CDR2 SYDVKM. The CDR3, as DNA: TGTGCCAGCAGTCCGGGACAGGCGCGGAATTCACCCCTCCACTTT. This gives the protein CASSPGQARNSPLHF.

This chain links TRBV18 with TRBJ2-2; D gene uncertain. The CDR3 has 15 amino acids. Germline CDR1 KGHSH, CDR2 LQKENI. Trimming stripped 3 bases from V and 4 bases from J, with 12 bases between. The chain's CDR3 is CASSPSLESTGELFF. CDR3 DNA sequence: TGTGCCAGCTCACCTTCGCTAGAAAGCACCGGGGAGCTGTTTTTT.

The rearrangement uses TRBV18 and TRBJ2-5; 9 nucleotides align to TRBD2. Germline trimming cut 5 bases from V and 2 bases from J; bases unmatched to any gene: 9. The CDR3 consists of 16 residues. Germline-derived CDR1 and CDR2 are KGHSH and LQKENI. CDR3 coding DNA: TGTGCCAGCTCAACGAGGACTAGCGCCTATCAAGAGACCCAGTACTTC. Translated: CASSTRTSAYQETQYF.

This chain connects TRBV7-2 to TRBJ2-1; weak D call: TRBD1 (6 bases). Germline CDR1 SGHTA, CDR2 FQGNSA. The CDR3 runs to 15 residues. V was pared by 1 base and J by 4 bases, with 11 bases between. Here the CDR3 reads CASSLVRGSYNEQFF. CDR3 in DNA: TGTGCCAGCAGCTTAGTGAGGGGGTCTTACAATGAGCAGTTCTTC. The variable domain in full, with the rest retrieved from reference TRBV7-2 and TRBJ2-1, is GAGVSQSPSNKVTEKGKDVELRCDPISGHTALYWYRQSLGQGLEFLIYFQGNSAPDKSGLPSDRFSAERTGGSVSTLTIQRTQQEDSAVYLCASSLVRGSYNEQFFGPGTRLTVL.

This chain joins TRBV7-2 and TRBJ2-3, with 8 bases identical to TRBD1. Germline loops: CDR1 SGHTA, CDR2 FQGNSA. The CDR3 totals 16 residues. V gave up 4 bases and J gave up 4 bases; unmatched junction bases: 10. This CDR3 is CASSSNRGKTADTQYF. The CDR3 DNA sequence: TGTGCCAGCAGCTCGAACAGGGGGAAAACGGCAGATACGCAGTATTTT.

This chain links TRBV5-4 with TRBJ2-5; 8 bases match TRBD1. Germline CDR1 SGHNT, CDR2 YYREEE (reference sequence). The CDR3 contains 14 residues. V lost 4 bases, J lost 5 bases, and 7 bases stayed unmatched. CDR3 sequence: CASSIDPGGETQYF. CDR3 sequence (DNA): TGTGCCAGCAGCATCGACCCAGGGGGCGAGACCCAGTACTTC. Supplemented by reference TRBV5-4 and TRBJ2-5, the full variable domain reads ETGVTQSPTHLIKTRGQQVTLRCSSQSGHNTVSWYQQALGQGPQFIFQYYREEENGRGNFPPRFSGLQFPNYSSELNVNALELDDSALYLCASSIDPGGETQYFGPGTRLLVL.

The chain carries TRBV10-3 and TRBJ2-7; 7 positions match TRBD1. The germline gives CDR1 ENHRY, CDR2 SYGVKD. Trimming cost V 0 bases and J 6 bases; bases outside gene matches: 8. The CDR3 covers 15 residues. CDR3 DNA sequence: TGTGCCATCAGTGAGTCGAGTGACAGGGCGTCCGAGCAGTACTTC. Its translation: CAISESSDRASEQYF.

This clone was seen a few times. This specimen includes other DNA sequences encoding the same CDR3. The chain combines TRBV5-4 with TRBJ2-2; 11 positions agree with TRBD2. This CDR3 comprises 17 residues. Germline V gene data show CDR1 as SGHNT and CDR2 as YYREEE (reference sequence). Losses at the gene ends were 4 bases for V and 0 bases for J; bases not matched to a gene: 5. The CDR3 loop is CASSLVLAGANTGELFF. The CDR3 nucleotides are TGTGCCAGCAGCCTGGTACTAGCGGGAGCGAACACCGGGGAGCTGTTTTTT.

V usage is TRBV3-1 (or the pseudogene TRBV3-2) and J usage is TRBJ2-7; 8 nucleotides align to TRBD1. V dropped 1 base and J dropped 5; count of bases not matched to a gene: 7. The CDR3 sequence is 15 residues long. CDR1 and CDR2 (germline): LGHDT, YNNKEL (reference sequence). The CDR3 loop reads CASSQVAQGADEQYF. In DNA form, the CDR3 reads TGTGCCAGCAGCCAAGTAGCGCAGGGGGCTGACGAGCAGTACTTC.

This rearrangement joins TRBV5-1 to TRBJ2-3; 8 bases are shared with TRBD2. Germline CDR1 SGHRS, CDR2 YFSETQ. This CDR3 is built from 13 residues. With V trimmed by 4 bases and J by 8 bases, 6 bases remained unmatched. CDR3 protein: CASSLGLEGTQYF. CDR3 bases: TGCGCCAGCAGCCTGGGACTAGAAGGTACGCAGTATTTT.

The chain carries TRBV2 and TRBJ1-1; D is undetermined. The CDR3 is 15 amino acids. V was trimmed by 1 base and J by 2 bases, leaving 11 bases between them. Germline V lookup: CDR1 SNHLY, CDR2 FYNNEI. For the CDR3, the DNA is TGTGCCAGCAGTGAAGGTTATATCTCTAACACTGAAGCTTTCTTT. Amino acid sequence: CASSEGYISNTEAFF.

The V gene is TRBV6-5, the J gene TRBJ1-1; TRBD1 agrees at 7 bases. The CDR3 is 15 amino acids. Trimming removed 6 bases from V and 1 base from J; junction bases left unmatched: 8. Germline CDR1 and CDR2: MNHEY and SVGAGI. In DNA form, the CDR3 reads TGTGCCAGCAGCCCCCCAGGGGGATGGAACACTGAAGCTTTCTTT. It codes for CASSPPGGWNTEAFF.

This rearrangement joins TRBV7-2 to TRBJ2-2; D unclear. From germline, CDR1 is SGHTA and CDR2 FQGNSA. The CDR3 loop spans 14 amino acids. V lost 1 base and J lost 6, with 9 bases in between. The CDR3, as DNA: TGTGCCAGCAGCTTAGTTGGTCTATCCGGGGAGCTGTTTTTT. This gives the protein CASSLVGLSGELFF.

The genes are TRBV2 and TRBJ2-3; 7 nucleotides align to TRBD1. CDR3 length equals 13 residues. Germline V gene data show CDR1 as SNHLY and CDR2 as FYNNEI. V shed 1 base, J shed 9 bases, and the junction held 4 bases outside the gene matches. CDR3 loop: CASSEELQGTQYF. The CDR3 nucleotides are TGTGCCAGCAGTGAAGAATTACAGGGGACGCAGTATTTT.

The CDR3 loop is CASSNPTGVHTDTQYF. CDR3 coding DNA: TGTGCCAGCAGTAACCCGACAGGGGTGCACACAGATACGCAGTATTTT. The chain joins TRBV2 to TRBJ2-3, with TRBD1 identical over 8 bases. Trimming removed 5 bases from V and 2 bases from J; junction bases left unmatched: 9. The germline V gene encodes CDR1 SNHLY and CDR2 FYNNEI. The length of the CDR3 is 16 residues. The entire variable domain, with the rest obtained from reference TRBV2 and TRBJ2-3, is as follows: EPEVTQTPSHQVTQMGQEVILRCVPISNHLYFYWYRQILGQKVEFLVSFYNNEISEKSEIFDDQFSVERPDGSNFTLKIRSTKLEDSAMYFCASSNPTGVHTDTQYFGPGTRLTVL.

The V call is TRBV27, the J call TRBJ1-2, with D hard to call. With 2 bases removed from V and 4 bases from J, the gap between germline ends came to 8 bases. Germline CDR1 is MNHEY and CDR2 is SMNVEV (reference sequence). This CDR3 spans 13 amino acids. The DNA of the CDR3 is TGTGCCAGCAGTTTACGGGAGTCCTATGGCTACACCTTC. It translates to CASSLRESYGYTF.